This T cell receptor (beta chain) was captured in a study of T-cell memory formation after mild COVID-19. The wider study: The TCR clusters were mostly specific to one donor. Study-level points and caveats: Nothing showed for sure that second-wave clones peaking on day 37 were SARS-CoV-2 specific. Memory sampled before infection contained some responding clones, suggesting cross-reactive memory joined.

As concerns this clonotype: Its antigen is not known.

The CDR3 is 14 amino acids. The germline gives CDR1 MNHEY, CDR2 SVGEGT. Between the trimmed V and J ends, which lost 6 bases and 4 bases, there was a span of 14 bases. TCR alpha and TCR beta cDNA libraries carrying sample barcodes and UMIs were produced by 5'RACE using constant-segment primers. MiXCR was run by TCRdb on the 5' RACE reads, yielding one entry per CDR3 protein. The sample holds more than 300,000 distinct CDR3 sequences, 20% to 25% seen once. V gene TRBV6-2 or TRBV6-3 combines with J gene TRBJ2-3; a weak D match, TRBD2 (6 bases). The clonotype originates from a young man who had mild COVID-19 (a few samples of this study predate the infection). Cell type and time point are not known. The sequenced sample consisted of PBMCs or a T cell subset sorted from them (not recorded which). For the CDR3, the DNA is TGTGCCAGCAGAGGGCGGGGCTCCGCAGATACGCAGTATTTT. It codes for CASRGRGSADTQYF.